Listed below are T cell receptor beta chains from one sample, sequenced in a study of blood T cells in healthy people across ages. TCRdb redid the calling of the 5' RACE reads with MiXCR, one entry per CDR3 protein. Of approximately 830,000 distinct CDR3 sequences listed, approximately 65% were seen once; the top ten hold 25% to 35%. Material for sequencing was blood. These receptors originate from a man aged 25 to 40 in good health. Both conserved end residues are part of each CDR3. D genes are given only for firm matches. The size field is filled for only some rows; it gives once, few, many or a size class.

j_gene: TRBJ2-1
d_gene: NA
v_gene: TRBV5-1
abundance: NA
CDR3aa: CASSLDGASGEQFF
CDR3nt: TGCGCCAGCAGCTTGGACGGAGCGTCCGGGGAGCAGTTCTTC

j_gene: TRBJ2-5
d_gene: NA
v_gene: TRBV4-3
abundance: NA
CDR3aa: CASSQSEDQETQYF
CDR3nt: TGCGCCAGCAGCCAAAGTGAGGACCAAGAGACCCAGTACTTC

j_gene: TRBJ1-1
d_gene: NA
v_gene: TRBV4-3
abundance: NA
CDR3aa: CASSYLQGLGEAFF
CDR3nt: TGCGCCAGCAGCTACCTCCAGGGGTTGGGTGAAGCTTTCTTT

j_gene: TRBJ2-2
d_gene: NA
v_gene: TRBV29-1
abundance: NA
CDR3aa: CSAKVGQDHGELFF
CDR3nt: TGCAGCGCGAAAGTTGGGCAGGATCACGGGGAGCTGTTTTTT

j_gene: TRBJ2-1
d_gene: TRBD2
v_gene: TRBV20-1
abundance: NA
CDR3aa: CSARDPSGRLTGSSYNEQFF
CDR3nt: TGCAGTGCTAGAGATCCAAGCGGGAGGTTAACTGGGAGCTCCTACAATGAGCAGTTCTTC

j_gene: TRBJ2-5
d_gene: TRBD2
v_gene: TRBV7-2
abundance: few
CDR3aa: CASSLSGLGRETQYF
CDR3nt: TGTGCCAGCAGCTTATCGGGACTAGGTAGAGAGACCCAGTACTTC

j_gene: TRBJ2-1
d_gene: TRBD1
v_gene: TRBV6-5
abundance: NA
CDR3aa: CASRGTGISSYNEQFF
CDR3nt: TGTGCCAGCCGGGGGACAGGCATAAGCTCCTACAATGAGCAGTTCTTC

j_gene: TRBJ1-5
d_gene: TRBD1
v_gene: TRBV20-1
abundance: NA
CDR3aa: CSAYGTWTGLQPQHF
CDR3nt: TGCAGTGCTTACGGAACCTGGACAGGGCTTCAGCCCCAGCATTTT

j_gene: TRBJ1-2
d_gene: TRBD1
v_gene: TRBV3-1
abundance: NA
CDR3aa: CASGQEGQKLYGYTF
CDR3nt: TGTGCCAGCGGCCAAGAGGGACAGAAACTCTATGGCTACACCTTC

j_gene: TRBJ2-3
d_gene: NA
v_gene: TRBV7-3
abundance: NA
CDR3aa: CASSSEPGDTQYF
CDR3nt: TGTGCCAGCAGCTCTGAGCCCGGAGATACGCAGTATTTT

j_gene: TRBJ1-4
d_gene: NA
v_gene: TRBV15
abundance: once
CDR3aa: CATSRDRFAESNEKLFF
CDR3nt: TGTGCCACCAGCAGAGATAGGTTCGCAGAGTCTAATGAAAAACTGTTTTTT

j_gene: TRBJ2-4
d_gene: NA
v_gene: TRBV20-1
abundance: NA
CDR3aa: CSASGQDFIAKNIQYF
CDR3nt: TGCAGTGCTAGCGGTCAGGATTTCATAGCCAAAAACATTCAGTACTTC

j_gene: TRBJ2-1
d_gene: TRBD1
v_gene: TRBV20-1
abundance: NA
CDR3aa: CSASNPGTAYNEQFF
CDR3nt: TGCAGTGCTTCCAACCCCGGGACAGCATACAATGAGCAGTTCTTC

j_gene: TRBJ2-1
d_gene: NA
v_gene: TRBV6-2/TRBV6-3
abundance: NA
CDR3aa: CASSYGTDGPSSNEQFF
CDR3nt: TGTGCCAGCAGTTACGGGACTGATGGGCCATCTTCCAATGAGCAGTTCTTC

j_gene: TRBJ2-7
d_gene: NA
v_gene: TRBV3-1
abundance: NA
CDR3aa: CASSQEGGRTARLGEQYF
CDR3nt: TGTGCCAGCAGCCAAGAGGGGGGAAGGACAGCCCGCCTGGGCGAGCAGTACTTC

j_gene: TRBJ2-7
d_gene: NA
v_gene: TRBV10-3
abundance: NA
CDR3aa: CAAGDILRDEQYF
CDR3nt: TGTGCCGCCGGGGACATCCTACGGGACGAGCAGTACTTC

j_gene: TRBJ2-1
d_gene: NA
v_gene: TRBV27
abundance: NA
CDR3aa: CALRGKYNEQFF
CDR3nt: TGTGCCTTACGAGGAAAATACAATGAGCAGTTCTTC

j_gene: TRBJ2-5
d_gene: NA
v_gene: TRBV5-1
abundance: NA
CDR3aa: CASSLSGDTQETQYF
CDR3nt: TGCGCCAGCAGCTTGTCGGGAGACACACAAGAGACCCAGTACTTC

j_gene: TRBJ1-4
d_gene: NA
v_gene: TRBV4-3
abundance: few
CDR3aa: CASSQDLGQGSEKLFF
CDR3nt: TGCGCCAGCAGCCAAGATCTGGGGCAGGGGAGCGAAAAACTGTTTTTT

j_gene: TRBJ1-1
d_gene: NA
v_gene: TRBV4-2
abundance: NA
CDR3aa: CASSQSRGLATEAFF
CDR3nt: TGTGCCAGCAGCCAAAGTAGGGGACTAGCCACTGAAGCTTTCTTT

j_gene: TRBJ1-1
d_gene: NA
v_gene: TRBV29-1
abundance: NA
CDR3aa: CSVARGRVTEAFF
CDR3nt: TGCAGCGTTGCCAGGGGACGTGTCACTGAAGCTTTCTTT

j_gene: TRBJ2-1
d_gene: NA
v_gene: TRBV4-3
abundance: NA
CDR3aa: CASSPDGFEAYNEQFF
CDR3nt: TGCGCCAGCAGCCCTGATGGGTTTGAGGCCTACAATGAGCAGTTCTTC

j_gene: TRBJ2-5
d_gene: TRBD1
v_gene: TRBV11-2
abundance: NA
CDR3aa: CASSLGAGTGPWWETQYF
CDR3nt: TGTGCCAGCAGCCTAGGCGCCGGGACAGGGCCTTGGTGGGAGACCCAGTACTTC